A single sample gave rise to the 5 T cell receptor beta chains below, sequenced in a study of T cell responses to AZD1222 COVID-19 vaccine listed by TCRdb under 2021. The time point label of this sample denotes: baseline before first vaccination. Libraries came from the immunoSEQ multiplex PCR assay. Sourced from immuneACCESS, this table was stored by TCRdb with only in-frame sequences that have V and J called. A share of the clones is absent; for the studies checked, an unresolved V gene accounts for under half, and the remainder has no known explanation. Present in this sample are approximately 130,000 clones, more than 90% of which were seen just once. The ten largest make up 1.5% to 2% of the sample. This material consisted of peripheral blood, taken on day 0 of AZD1222 vaccination. The receptors stem from an adult in good health.

The CDR3 loop reads CASSQDIVAGPRHYTF. The CDR3 bases are TGTGCCAGCAGCCAAGATATCGTTGCAGGACCGCGTCACTACACCTTC. This chain joins TRBV14 and TRBJ1-2; D not certain. CDR3 length: 16 amino acids. Trimming shortened V by 0 bases and J by 10 bases, and 21 bases separated the two germline ends. The V gene's germline CDR1 is SGHDN and CDR2 FVKESK.

The CDR3 DNA follows: TGTGCCAGCAGCCAGGCCGGACAGGGTTTAGTTAAGACCCAGTACTTC. Encoded protein: CASSQAGQGLVKTQYF. V is TRBV3-1 (or the pseudogene TRBV3-2) and J is TRBJ2-5, with 8 bases aligning to TRBD1. The CDR3 runs to 16 residues. The V segment lost 3 bases and the J segment 6 bases; nucleotides outside the gene matches: 12. Germline-derived CDR1 and CDR2 are LGHDT and YNNKEL (reference sequence).

This clone has only one observation. V is TRBV14 and J is TRBJ2-1; 9 bases fit TRBD1. From germline, CDR1 is SGHDN and CDR2 FVKESK. J lost 7 bases, V lost 0 bases, and 1 base had no gene match. This CDR3 comprises 14 residues. The CDR3 here is CASSQDDRGNEQFF. The CDR3 DNA reads TGTGCCAGCAGCCAAGATGACAGGGGGAATGAGCAGTTCTTC. Full variable domain (rest looked up from reference TRBV14 and TRBJ2-1): EAGVTQFPSHSVIEKGQTVTLRCDPISGHDNLYWYRRVMGKEIKFLLHFVKESKQDESGMPNNRFLAERTGGTYSTLKVQPAELEDSGVYFCASSQDDRGNEQFFGPGTRLTVL.

The rearrangement uses TRBV6-4 and TRBJ2-1; 10 bases are a match to TRBD2. Germline-derived CDR1 and CDR2 are MRHNA and SNTAGT. The trim removed 0 bases at V and 6 bases at J, leaving 2 bases unmatched. CDR3 length: 15 amino acids. CDR3 loop: CASSDSLAGANEQFF. Written as DNA, the CDR3 is TGTGCCAGCAGTGACTCGCTAGCGGGGGCCAATGAGCAGTTCTTC.

This rearrangement joins TRBV6-5 to TRBJ1-1; D remains ambiguous. The length of the CDR3 is 8 residues. Trimming left V 8 bases short and J 6 bases short, with 1 base between. The V gene's germline CDR1 is MNHEY and CDR2 SVGAGI. CDR3 DNA sequence: TGTGCCAGCTCTGAAGCTTTCTTT. This gives the protein CASSEAFF.